These 7 T cell receptor beta chains were sequenced from one sample in a study of blood T cells in healthy people across ages. Then a second PCR, running about 6 to 11 cycles, was carried out with a sample-barcoded 5' primer and a J-beta primer mix. A single record per CDR3 protein comes from TCRdb applying MiXCR to the 5' RACE reads. There are fewer than 600,000 distinct CDR3 sequences in the sample; roughly a quarter occur only once, and approximately 3.6% lies in the top ten. These data are also associated with another study on T cells of mothers and their children.

The sample was blood. These receptors were collected from a boy aged 2 to 9 in good health.

The rearrangement joins TRBV5-5 to TRBJ1-2, with unresolved D. The CDR3 is 16 residues long. CDR1 is SGHKS and CDR2 is YYEKEE in the germline V gene (reference sequence). The V and J ends lost 0 bases and 6 bases respectively, with 18 bases between them. The CDR3 DNA reads as TGTGCCAGCAGCTTGGCTGGCTCATGGACCTGGAATGGCTACACCTTC. As protein: CASSLAGSWTWNGYTF.

This chain links TRBV21-1 with TRBJ2-5; the D call in the table, TRBD1, was not verified against the DNA. TRBV21-1 is a pseudogene. CDR3 size: 14 residues. The CDR3: CASSLQDREQTQYF. The CDR3 DNA reads as TGTGCCAGCAGCTTACAGGACAGAGAACAGACCCAGTACTTC.

This clonotype was observed a handful of times. For the CDR3, the DNA is TGTGCCAGCAGCCCCGCCCGGGCCCCCAACAATGAGCAGTTCTTC. This gives the protein CASSPARAPNNEQFF. The rearrangement joins TRBV7-8 to TRBJ2-1, with no clear D. The germline V and J ends were trimmed by 5 bases and 5 bases, with 16 bases remaining between them. CDR3 length: 15 residues. CDR1 is SGHVS and CDR2 is FQNEAQ in the germline V gene.

The sample holds a few counts of this clonotype. The chain employs TRBV29-1 and TRBJ2-7; D ambiguous. Germline V gene lookup returns CDR1 SQVTM and CDR2 ANQGSEA. V lost 3 bases, J lost 3 bases, and 12 bases lay in between. CDR3 length equals 13 residues. CDR3 region: CSVDGKSFYEQYF. In DNA, the CDR3 is TGCAGCGTTGACGGTAAATCCTTCTACGAGCAGTACTTC.

This clonotype has more than one count but fewer than ten. The gene calls are TRBV19 and TRBJ2-3; 11 nucleotides line up with TRBD2. CDR3 length: 13 residues. With 7 bases clipped from V and 6 bases from J, the junction kept 3 bases outside the gene matches. CDR1 is LNHDA, CDR2 SQIVND, per germline (reference sequence). This CDR3 reads CASKPSGGDTQYF. CDR3 DNA: TGTGCCAGTAAACCTAGCGGGGGGGATACGCAGTATTTT.

Only a few counts were recorded for this clonotype. V is TRBV9 and J is TRBJ2-1; 8 bases line up with TRBD2. The CDR3 is made up of 15 amino acids. CDR1 is SGDLS, CDR2 YYNGEE, per germline. V was pared by 3 bases and J by 3 bases, with 5 bases of the junction left unmatched. This chain's CDR3 is CASSAGGAHYNEQFF. The CDR3 region has the DNA TGTGCCAGCAGCGCCGGGGGGGCCCACTACAATGAGCAGTTCTTC.

The rearrangement joins TRBV20-1 to TRBJ2-5; D uncertain. This CDR3 contains 12 residues. CDR1 and CDR2 (germline): DFQATT, SNEGSKA (reference sequence). The V gene lost 6 bases and the J gene lost 2 bases, with 10 bases spanning the gap. CDR3 residues: CSAPFRQETQYF. The CDR3 DNA reads as TGCAGTGCCCCTTTCCGACAAGAGACCCAGTACTTC.